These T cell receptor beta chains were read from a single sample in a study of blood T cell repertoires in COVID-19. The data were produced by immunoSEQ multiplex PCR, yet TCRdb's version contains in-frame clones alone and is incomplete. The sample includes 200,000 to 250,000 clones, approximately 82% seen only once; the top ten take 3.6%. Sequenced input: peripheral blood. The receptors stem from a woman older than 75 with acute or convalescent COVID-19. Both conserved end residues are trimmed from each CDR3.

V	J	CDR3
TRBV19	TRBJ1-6	ASTMTPLENSPLH
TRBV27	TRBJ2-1	ASSSGYNEQF
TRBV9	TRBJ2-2	ASSAGLAGFTGELF
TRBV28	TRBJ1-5	ASSEGGRLPSNQPQH
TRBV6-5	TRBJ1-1	ASSYSGTKNTEAF
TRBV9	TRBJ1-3	ASSVESTGDFGNTIY
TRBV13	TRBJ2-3	ASSWDNLDTQY
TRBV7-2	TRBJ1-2	ASSKGARDYGYT
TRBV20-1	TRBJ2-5	SASTSMETQY
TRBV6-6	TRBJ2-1	ASSPAGLADPGGNEQF
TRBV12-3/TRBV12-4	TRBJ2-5	ASSFLADGTQY
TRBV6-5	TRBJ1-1	ASSQLRKLNTEAF
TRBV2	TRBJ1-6	ASSRGTGNSPLH
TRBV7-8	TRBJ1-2	ASSPRESYYT
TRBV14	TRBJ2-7	ASSQAGFYEQY
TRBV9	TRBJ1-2	ASSVGTVYNYGYT
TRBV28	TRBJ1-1	ASSYPTGAHTEAF
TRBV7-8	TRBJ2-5	ASSLAPDQGTQY
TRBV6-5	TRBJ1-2	ASSSGIPQPNYGYT
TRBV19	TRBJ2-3	ASSTGGSTDTQY
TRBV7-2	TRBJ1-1	ASSLGQLNTEAF
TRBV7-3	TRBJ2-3	ASSRGLAADTQY
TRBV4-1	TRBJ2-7	ASSQGTGVRYEQY
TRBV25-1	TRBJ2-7	ASSGTAGAYEQY
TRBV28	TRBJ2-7	ASSPDRHEQY
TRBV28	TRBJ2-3	ASSAQSPDTQY
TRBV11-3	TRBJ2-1	ASSPGTSGAIGNEQF
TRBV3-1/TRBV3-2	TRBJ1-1	ASSTVDSNTEAF
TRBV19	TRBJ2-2	ASTPGRATGELF
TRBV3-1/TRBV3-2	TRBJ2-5	ASSQGQGGWETQY
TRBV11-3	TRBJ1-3	ASSFDRAYTGNTIY
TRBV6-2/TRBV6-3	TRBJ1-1	ASSSPRTGSEAF
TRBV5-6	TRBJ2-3	ASRPGTSGAYTQY
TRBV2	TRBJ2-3	ASKASGGSDTQY
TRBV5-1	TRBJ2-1	ASSPPVSGGSNEQF
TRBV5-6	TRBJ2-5	ASSRPRGQETQY
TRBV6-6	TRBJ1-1	ASRGGQPNTEAF
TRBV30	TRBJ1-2	AFAGNYGYT
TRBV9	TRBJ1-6	ASSVGGTYNSPLH
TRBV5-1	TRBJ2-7	ASSFDRAYEQY
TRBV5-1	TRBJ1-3	ASSLDGSSGNTIY
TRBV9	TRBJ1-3	ASSLMWQANTIY
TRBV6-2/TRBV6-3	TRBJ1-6	ASRPHSGPRGSPLH
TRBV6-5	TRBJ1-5	ASSYSLNSNQPQH
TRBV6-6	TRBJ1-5	ASSYPTGQGGQPQH
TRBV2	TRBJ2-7	ASSVATGQGG
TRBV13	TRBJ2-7	ASSLRVGRLYEQY
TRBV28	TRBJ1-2	ASSATGGRHGYT